This T cell receptor beta chain was sequenced for a study of beta chain features in type 1 diabetes (dated by TCRdb to 2016 to 2019). At the level of the whole study: Mean age, gender distribution, total cell number and subset yield were not different between patients and healthy donors. A total of 90 million to 140 million sorted cells were examined across all samples, and RNA yield correlated strongly with the number of cells per subset. The study compared the TCRB repertoires of sorted circulating CD4+ T cell subsets in recently diagnosed type 1 diabetes patients with those in matched healthy donors. Regulatory and stem cell-like memory subsets were obtained from only 8 patients and about 8 healthy donors, while naive and central memory subsets were obtained from all 28 donors.

Each donor gave one peripheral blood draw, approximately 110 mL on average, collected into heparinised tubes. A BD FACSAria II was used to sort naive, central memory, regulatory and stem cell-like memory CD4+ T cells with a panel that included CD45RO, CCR7, CD25, CD127, CD95 and CD27. All sorted populations exceeded 95% purity. PBMCs were separated immediately by Lymphoprep density gradient centrifugation and were stained directly, without being cultured. So that batch effects would be minimized, each experiment stained and sorted samples in pairs, pairing one healthy donor with one patient. The entire amount of isolated RNA was reverse transcribed using the High Capacity cDNA Reverse Transcription Kit, so the sequenced TCRB transcripts were expressed ones. Naive, central memory and regulatory T cell samples underwent deep immunoSEQ sequencing, averaging about 3.3 million total reads per sample. Sorted cells were lysed in RLT buffer, and RNA was extracted using DNase-treated RNeasy Micro or Mini kits according to cell number. To prevent cross-contamination, each cell subset was processed individually, whereas patient and healthy donor samples were processed jointly. The immunoSEQ multiplex PCR was used to amplify TCRB sequences from cDNA, generating 87-bp fragments that spanned the CDR3 region. The amplicons were sequenced using the Illumina HiSeq platform. Per the source publication's procedure: PCR bias was corrected computationally using synthetic template baselines, and reads within Hamming distance 2 were collapsed, with unmergeable singletons discarded. Reads were aligned against IMGT so that V, D and J genes, CDR3 length and insertions or deletions at six rearrangement sites could be assigned. Within each subset, clonotype counts were normalized to sorted cell number, and only after that were true diversity and Gini coefficients computed with the tcR R package. The overlap coefficient, calculated on TCRB nucleotide sequences, was used to quantify repertoire sharing. Out-of-frame TCRB sequences from naive cells were analyzed as a proxy for the pre-selection repertoire. The table was pulled from immuneACCESS by TCRdb, which kept in-frame rearrangements only. Such tables lose some clones; where checked, under half of the loss comes from unresolved V genes, and the rest has no known cause. That table gives V, J and clone size, and the DNA gave D and trimming. For this sample the table gives about 740,000 clones, of which 13% were detected only once. The top ten hold about 0.02% of the sample.

Trimming takes 2 bases from V and 5 bases from J, and the germline ends sit 4 bases apart. CDR1 MNHEY and CDR2 SVGAGI were looked up in the germline V gene. From the cysteine up to the phenylalanine, the CDR3 has a length of 12 residues. Only CDR3 DNA is held: 36 bases, read in frame from base 1. This clone was observed a handful of times. This clone's antigen is unknown. Base quality data are lacking; no much larger clone is found one base away. Broader findings and caveats from the paper: Naive, central memory and regulatory TCRB repertoires appeared to be more similar among patients than among healthy donors. In all four CD4+ subsets, TCRB CDR3 length was moderately but significantly shorter in type 1 diabetes patients. HLA sub-analyses involved small numbers of individuals, so any influence of HLA type on TCRB rearrangement remained unresolved. Shorter templates might be favored by PCR, yet because patient and control samples were amplified and corrected together, any such skew would affect both groups equally. Because cDNA was sequenced instead of genomic DNA, activated cells with high expression could be over-represented, although the groups did not differ in activation or CD3 levels. At VDJ recombination sites, patients with type 1 diabetes made fewer insertions and deleted more nucleotides, a pattern implying thymic rearrangement abnormalities.

The rearranged chain carries TRBV6-5 and TRBJ1-5; no D gene is confidently identified. This sequence originates from a man between 18 and 29 years old with type 1 diabetes. The sequenced material came from naive CD4+ T cells from blood. The sample's cell subset or site label is to be understood as: true naive CD4+ T cells. The CDR3 sequence is CASSYRDQPQHF. The nucleotide sequence is TGTGCCAGCAGTTACAGGGATCAGCCCCAGCATTTT.